This T cell receptor beta chain was found in a study of shared clonotypes between healthy human individuals. For this clone: Antigen specificity is unknown.

Losses at the gene ends were 2 bases for V and 7 bases for J; bases not matched to a gene: 10. The CDR3 has 16 residues. Germline CDR1 and CDR2: WNHNN and SYGVQD (reference sequence). CD45RO-negative, CCR7-positively selected cells formed the naive CD8 fraction, excluding terminally differentiated effector memory CD45RA+ cells. Broader study findings: Since donors were few, the genetic and exposure-history diversity represented was limited. Naive CD4 clonotypes overlapped across a handful of donors at roughly 5.1%. Generation probability values for non-shared clonotypes were lower than those for clonotypes shared by all four donors.

Original data processing: ImmunoSEQ output lacked quality scores and full-length reads, limiting matched filtering. TCRdb's copy holds only in-frame clones and misses some; the assay was immunoSEQ multiplex PCR. Clone size and the V and J calls come from that table; the DNA yielded D and trimming. The sample carries about 2 million clones, approximately 94% recorded once. The sequenced sample consisted of naive CD8+ T cells sorted from blood. The chain links TRBV10-1 to TRBJ2-2; 7 bases fit TRBD2. This sequence originates from a man younger than 30 in good health. In DNA, the CDR3 is TGCGCCAGCAGTGAGGGGAGGGAGGGCCTTGGCGGGGAGCTGTTTTTT. Its protein product is CASSEGREGLGGELFF.